This TCR beta chain was profiled in a study of identical twins. Broader study findings: Cross-sectional statistics underpinned the conclusions; the same donors were not followed.

V lost 3 bases and J 0 bases, leaving 4 bases between the germline ends. Germline assignment: CDR1 SGHKS and CDR2 YYEKEE (reference sequence). CDR3 length: 13 amino acids. TCRdb redid the calling of the 5' RACE reads with MiXCR, one entry per CDR3 protein. The sample carries hundreds of thousands of distinct CDR3 sequences, around 24% recorded once. This clonotype was picked up a small number of times. Its matching antigen is unknown. The same sample was also studied in work on T cells expressing NK-cell markers.

The genes are TRBV5-5 and TRBJ2-1; D unclear. The origin of this receptor is a woman aged 18 to 35 in good health. The sequenced material came from CD4+ T cells sorted from blood. CDR3 in DNA: TGTGCCAGCAGCTGGAGCTCCTACAATGAGCAGTTCTTC. This gives the protein CASSWSSYNEQFF.